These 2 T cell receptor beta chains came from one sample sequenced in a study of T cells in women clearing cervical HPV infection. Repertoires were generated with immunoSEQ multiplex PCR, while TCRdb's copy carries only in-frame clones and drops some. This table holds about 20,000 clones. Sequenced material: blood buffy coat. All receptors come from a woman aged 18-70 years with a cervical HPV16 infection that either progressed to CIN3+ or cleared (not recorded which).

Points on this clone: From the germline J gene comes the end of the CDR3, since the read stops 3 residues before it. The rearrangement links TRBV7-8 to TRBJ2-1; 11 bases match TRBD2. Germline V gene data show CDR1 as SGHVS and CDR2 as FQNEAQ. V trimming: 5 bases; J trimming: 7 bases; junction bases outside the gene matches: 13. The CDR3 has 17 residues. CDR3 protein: CASSQFSGRAVGNEQFF. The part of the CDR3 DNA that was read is TGTGCCAGCAGCCAATTTAGCGGGAGGGCCGTAGGGAATGAG.

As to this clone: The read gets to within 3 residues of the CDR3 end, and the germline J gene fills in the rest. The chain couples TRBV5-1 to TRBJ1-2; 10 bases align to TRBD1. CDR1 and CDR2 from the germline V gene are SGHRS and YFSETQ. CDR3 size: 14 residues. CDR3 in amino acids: CASSPSTGGEGYTF. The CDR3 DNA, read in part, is TGCGCCAGCAGCCCATCGACAGGGGGCGAAGGC.